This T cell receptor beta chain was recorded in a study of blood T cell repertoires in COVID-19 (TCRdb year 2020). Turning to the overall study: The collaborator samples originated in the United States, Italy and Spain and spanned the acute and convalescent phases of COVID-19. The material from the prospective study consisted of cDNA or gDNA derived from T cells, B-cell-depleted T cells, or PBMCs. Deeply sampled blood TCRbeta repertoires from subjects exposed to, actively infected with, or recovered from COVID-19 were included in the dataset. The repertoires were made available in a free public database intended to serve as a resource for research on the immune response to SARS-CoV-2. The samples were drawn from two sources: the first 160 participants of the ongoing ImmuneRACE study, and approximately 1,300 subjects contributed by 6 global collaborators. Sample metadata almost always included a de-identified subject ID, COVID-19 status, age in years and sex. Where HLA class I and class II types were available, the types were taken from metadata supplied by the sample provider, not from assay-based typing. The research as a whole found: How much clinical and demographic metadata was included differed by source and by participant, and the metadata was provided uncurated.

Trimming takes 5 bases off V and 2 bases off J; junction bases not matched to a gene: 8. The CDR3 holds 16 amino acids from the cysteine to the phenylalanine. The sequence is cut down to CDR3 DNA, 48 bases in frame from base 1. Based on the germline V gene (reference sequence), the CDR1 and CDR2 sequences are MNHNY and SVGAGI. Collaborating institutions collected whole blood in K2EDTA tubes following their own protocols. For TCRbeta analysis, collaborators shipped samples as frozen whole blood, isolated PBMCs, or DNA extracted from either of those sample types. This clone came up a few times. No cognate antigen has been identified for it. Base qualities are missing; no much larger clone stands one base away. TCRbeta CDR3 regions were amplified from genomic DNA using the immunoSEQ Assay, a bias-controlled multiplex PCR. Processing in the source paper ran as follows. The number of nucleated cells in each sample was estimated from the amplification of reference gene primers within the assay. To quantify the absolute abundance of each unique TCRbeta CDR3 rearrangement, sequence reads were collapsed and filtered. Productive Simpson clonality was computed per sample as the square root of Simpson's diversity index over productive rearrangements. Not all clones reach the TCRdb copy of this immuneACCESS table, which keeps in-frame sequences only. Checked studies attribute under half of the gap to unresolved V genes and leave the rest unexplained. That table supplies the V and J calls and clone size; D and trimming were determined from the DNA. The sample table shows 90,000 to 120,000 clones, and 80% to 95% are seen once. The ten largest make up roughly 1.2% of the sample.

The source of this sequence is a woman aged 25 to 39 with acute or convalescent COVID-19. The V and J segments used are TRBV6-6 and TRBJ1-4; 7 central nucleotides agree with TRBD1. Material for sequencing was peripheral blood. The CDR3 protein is CASSKREQGTNEKLFF. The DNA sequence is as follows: TGTGCCAGCAGTAAACGCGAACAGGGGACTAATGAAAAACTGTTTTTT.